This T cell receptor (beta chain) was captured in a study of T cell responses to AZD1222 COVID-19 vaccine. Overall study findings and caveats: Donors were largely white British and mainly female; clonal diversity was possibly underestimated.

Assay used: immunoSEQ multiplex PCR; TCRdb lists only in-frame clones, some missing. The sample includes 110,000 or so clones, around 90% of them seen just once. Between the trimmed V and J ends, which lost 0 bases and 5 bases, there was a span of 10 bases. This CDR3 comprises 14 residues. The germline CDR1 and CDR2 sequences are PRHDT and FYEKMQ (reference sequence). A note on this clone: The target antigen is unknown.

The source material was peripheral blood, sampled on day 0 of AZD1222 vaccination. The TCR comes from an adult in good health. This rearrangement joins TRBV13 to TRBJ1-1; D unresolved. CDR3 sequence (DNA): TGTGCCAGCAGCTTAGGCCTCAGAGGAACTGAAGCTTTCTTT. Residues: CASSLGLRGTEAFF.